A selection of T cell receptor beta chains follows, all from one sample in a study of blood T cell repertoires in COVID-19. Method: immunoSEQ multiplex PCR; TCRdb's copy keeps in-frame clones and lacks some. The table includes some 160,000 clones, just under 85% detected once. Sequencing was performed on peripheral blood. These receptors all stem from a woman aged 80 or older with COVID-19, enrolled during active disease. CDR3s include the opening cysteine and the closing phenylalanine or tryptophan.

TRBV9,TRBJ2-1,CASSVEGTSGGAPASYNEQFF
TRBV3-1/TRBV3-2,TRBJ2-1,CASSQEYQYGEQFF
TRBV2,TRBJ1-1,CASSGAWPNTEAFF
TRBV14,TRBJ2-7,CASSRDIGYEQYF
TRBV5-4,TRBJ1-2,CASSPLLTGDYGYTF
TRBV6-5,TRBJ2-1,CASKRSAGDEQFF
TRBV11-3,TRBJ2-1,CASSSSGSLDEQFF
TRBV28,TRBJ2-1,CASSLLGEGTLTSNEQFF
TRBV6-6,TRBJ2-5,CASSPTGGYGETQYF
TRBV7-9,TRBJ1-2,CASGSGGLHYGYTF
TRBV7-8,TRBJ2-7,CASSRRGEQYF
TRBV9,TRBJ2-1,CASSPFMPGSYNEQFF
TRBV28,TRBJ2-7,CASRPGGAESSYEQYF
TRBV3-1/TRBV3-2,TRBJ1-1,CASSQGSGQRYEAFF
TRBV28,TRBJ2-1,CASSEGLAGELSEQFF
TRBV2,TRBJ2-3,CASRTSGASTDTQYF
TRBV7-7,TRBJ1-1,CASSLDRNTEAFF
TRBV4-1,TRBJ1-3,CASSIQQGNTIYF
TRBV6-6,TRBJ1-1,CASSYKGGDTEAFF
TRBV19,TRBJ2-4,CASSKGPTSGENIQYF
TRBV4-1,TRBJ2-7,CASSQDRASYEQYF
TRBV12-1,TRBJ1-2,CASSAATAGDGYTF
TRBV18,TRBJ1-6,CASSPQGDNSPLHF
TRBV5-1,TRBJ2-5,CASSWTSGVRQETQYF
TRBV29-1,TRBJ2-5,CSVRPTTRYQETQYF
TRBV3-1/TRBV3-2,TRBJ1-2,CASSQESGYGYTF
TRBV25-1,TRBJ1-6,CASSATGFALHF
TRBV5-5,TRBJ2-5,CASSWGDQETQYF
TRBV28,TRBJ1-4,CASTSSLGEATNEKLFF
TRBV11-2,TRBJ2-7,CASSTPGGGRFYEQYF
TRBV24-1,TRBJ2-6,CATSDPTGFGANVLTF
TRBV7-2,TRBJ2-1,CASSAGTGADNEQFF
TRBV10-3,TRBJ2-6,CAIKGLAGGPGANVLTF
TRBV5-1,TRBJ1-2,CASSQRQGGGGYTF
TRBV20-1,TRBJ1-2,CSASRRGGEGYGYTF
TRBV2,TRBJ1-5,CASRADSTNQPQHF
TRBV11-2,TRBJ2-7,CASSMGLASYEQYF
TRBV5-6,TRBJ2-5,CASSPTGGRETQYF
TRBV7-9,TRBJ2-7,CASSQDSFGEQYF
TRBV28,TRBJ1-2,CASSPQGNYGYTF
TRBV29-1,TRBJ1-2,CSVGTGDHYGYTF
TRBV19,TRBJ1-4,CASSRQVNEKLFF
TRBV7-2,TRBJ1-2,CASSLGTWSTKYGYTF
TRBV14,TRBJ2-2,CASSPGDTGELFF
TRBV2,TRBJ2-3,CASRLGLADSDTQYF
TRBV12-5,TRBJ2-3,CASGLPTMDTRMYTDTQYF
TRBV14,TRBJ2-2,CASSRTPTGELFF
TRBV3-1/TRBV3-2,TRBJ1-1,CASSQVGGNTEAFF
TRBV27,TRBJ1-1,CASSLIPGDTEAFF
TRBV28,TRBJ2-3,CASSSGQGTDTQYF
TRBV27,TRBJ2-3,CASSLQGARTDTQYF
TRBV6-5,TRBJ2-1,CASSYAAGSYNEQFF
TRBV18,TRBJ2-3,CASSQIGGVADTQYF
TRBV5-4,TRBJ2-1,CASSGGKSGERANEQFF
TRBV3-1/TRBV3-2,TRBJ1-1,CASSLGQGGTEAFF
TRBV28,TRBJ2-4,CAITVRGAKNIQYF
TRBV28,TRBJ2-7,CASSPVTGGTYEQYF
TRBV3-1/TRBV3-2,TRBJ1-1,CASSRKGQGATEAFF
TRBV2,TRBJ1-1,CASSGWGLEAFF